The rows below give T cell receptor beta chains drawn from one sample of a study of T cells in narcolepsy. The table came from immunoSEQ multiplex PCR; TCRdb's copy has only in-frame clones and leaves some out. The sample consists of some 32,000 clones, about four fifths of them appearing once. Sequencing was carried out using CD45RA- memory CD4+ T cells from PBMCs. These receptors were taken from a human donor with narcolepsy. Each CDR3 is given with its conserved first and last residue. D genes are given only for firm matches. A row's size may be missing; if present it is once, few, many or a size class.

j_call clone_size d_call v_call cdr3_aa cdr3_nt
TRBJ2-7 - - TRBV28 CASSWGYEQYF TGTGCCAGCAGTTGGGGCTACGAGCAGTACTTC
TRBJ2-2 - TRBD1 TRBV6-1 CASQTQGSFAGELFF TGTGCCAGTCAGACACAGGGGAGTTTTGCCGGGGAGCTGTTTTTT
TRBJ1-2 few - TRBV10-2 CASRPREVAGYTF TGCGCCAGCAGACCCCGGGAAGTAGCTGGCTACACCTTC
TRBJ2-1 - TRBD2 TRBV2 CASSENLAGNEQFF TGTGCCAGCAGTGAAAATCTAGCGGGGAATGAGCAGTTCTTC
TRBJ1-2 - TRBD1 TRBV6-6 CASRTGDYGYTF TGTGCCAGCAGGACAGGGGACTATGGCTACACCTTC
TRBJ2-3 - - TRBV7-3 CASSLYRTSTDTQYF TGTGCCAGCAGCTTATACAGAACTAGCACAGATACGCAGTATTTT
TRBJ2-7 - - TRBV5-6 CASSLAYEQYF TGTGCCAGCAGCTTAGCCTACGAGCAGTACTTC
TRBJ2-7 - - TRBV5-1 CASSLRSRTTLGSYEQYF TGCGCCAGCAGCTTGCGATCCCGAACGACACTGGGGAGCTACGAGCAGTACTTC
TRBJ1-2 - - TRBV2 CASSEASTTYGYTF TGTGCCAGCAGTGAAGCCTCAACGACCTATGGCTACACCTTC
TRBJ1-5 - - TRBV15 CATSRFSQPQHF TGTGCCACCAGCAGATTTAGCCAGCCCCAGCATTTT
TRBJ2-7 few TRBD1 TRBV7-3 CASSLTGADEQYF TGTGCCAGCAGCTTGACAGGGGCGGACGAGCAGTACTTC
TRBJ2-3 - - TRBV5-4 CASSLGTNTDTQYF TGTGCCAGCAGCTTGGGGACCAACACAGATACGCAGTATTTT
TRBJ1-1 - - TRBV19 CASSSGHLNTEAFF TGTGCCAGTAGCTCCGGACACCTGAACACTGAAGCTTTTTTT
TRBJ2-5 - TRBD2 TRBV6-1 CASSELAGGQETQYF TGTGCCAGCAGTGAACTAGCGGGAGGGCAAGAGACCCAGTACTTC
TRBJ1-5 - - TRBV19 CASSMGIRSRQPQHF TGTGCCAGTAGTATGGGGATCAGGTCGCGACAGCCCCAGCATTTT
TRBJ1-5 - - TRBV7-8 CASSLGTTGNQPQHF TGTGCCAGCAGCTTAGGAACAACCGGCAATCAGCCCCAGCATTTT
TRBJ1-2 - TRBD1 TRBV5-4 CASSVRQGNYGYTF TGTGCCAGCAGCGTGCGACAGGGCAACTATGGCTACACCTTC
TRBJ1-2 - TRBD1 TRBV28 CASSPTGAWDGYTF TGTGCCAGCAGCCCGACAGGGGCTTGGGATGGCTACACCTTC
TRBJ1-4 - - TRBV5-4 CASSGAGATNEKLFF TGTGCCAGCAGCGGCGCAGGAGCAACTAATGAAAAACTGTTTTTT
TRBJ2-7 - - TRBV5-4 CASSLQGLEGEQYF TGTGCCAGCAGCTTACAGGGGCTGGAGGGCGAGCAGTACTTC
TRBJ2-5 - - TRBV11-2 CASSLDPGTFETQYF TGTGCCAGCAGCTTAGATCCAGGGACTTTTGAGACCCAGTACTTC
TRBJ1-1 - TRBD1 TRBV5-1 CASSTGEVTEAFF TGCGCCAGCTCAACAGGGGAAGTCACTGAAGCTTTCTTT
TRBJ2-1 - - TRBV7-3 CASSPKSGLPYNEQFF TGTGCCAGCAGCCCAAAGAGCGGCTTGCCTTACAATGAGCAGTTCTTC
TRBJ2-7 - TRBD1 TRBV5-1 CASSLGGQGIAYEQYF TGCGCCAGCAGCTTGGGGGGACAGGGGATCGCCTACGAGCAGTACTTC
TRBJ2-2 - TRBD1 TRBV5-1 CASSYTDRAVVGELFF TGCGCCAGCAGCTATACAGACAGGGCCGTCGTCGGGGAGCTGTTTTTT
TRBJ1-2 - - TRBV5-1 CASSLGQNLYGYTF TGCGCCAGCAGCTTGGGACAAAACCTCTATGGCTACACCTTC
TRBJ2-2 - TRBD1 TRBV6-1 CASRRDRDTGELFF TGTGCCAGCAGAAGGGACAGGGACACCGGGGAGCTGTTTTTT
TRBJ1-2 - TRBD1 TRBV11-2 CASSLYRGLGYTF TGTGCCAGCAGCTTATACAGGGGGCTGGGCTACACCTTC